These 11 T cell receptor beta chains share one sample of origin, sequenced in a study of cytomegalovirus exposure and HLA in healthy donors. PCR primers comprised 60 Vbeta and 13 Jbeta primers. TCRdb's table, derived via immunoSEQ multiplex PCR, lists solely in-frame clones and lacks some. Its listing shows around 140,000 clones. Sequencing was performed on PBMCs. The source of these receptors is a male donor in good health and CMV-seronegative.

The V gene is TRBV6-6, the J gene TRBJ2-5, with a tentative D call TRBD1 (5 bases). Deletions cut 6 bases from V and 4 bases from J, with 12 bases between. Germline-derived CDR1 and CDR2 are MNHNY and SVGAGI (reference sequence). The length of the CDR3 is 13 residues. The CDR3 DNA sequence: TGTGCCAGCAGCCGTTGGGGCGGAGAGACCCAGTACTTC. This codes for CASSRWGGETQYF.

V is TRBV18 and J is TRBJ2-4, with 10 positions matching TRBD1. The CDR3 is made up of 15 amino acids. Germline CDR1 and CDR2: KGHSH and LQKENI. J lost 9 bases, V lost 3 bases, and 8 bases had no gene match. Here the CDR3 DNA reads TGTGCCAGCTCACCCAAGACAGGGGGCGGGGGCATTCAGTACTTC. Its translation: CASSPKTGGGGIQYF.

CDR3 bases: TGTGCCAGCAGTCGGACAGGGGAGAACGACAATGAGCAGTTCTTC. It specifies CASSRTGENDNEQFF. This sequence joins TRBV27 and TRBJ2-1; 9 bases are shared with TRBD1. Trimming at V came to 5 bases and at J to 5 bases, leaving 7 bases not matched to a gene. The CDR3 spans 15 residues. Germline CDR1 reads MNHEY; CDR2 reads SMNVEV (reference sequence).

This chain connects TRBV19 to TRBJ1-6, with TRBD1 identical over 9 bases. V gave up 4 bases and J gave up 10 bases; unmatched junction bases: 11. Germline loops: CDR1 LNHDA, CDR2 SQIVND (reference sequence). This CDR3 is built from 16 residues. As DNA, the CDR3 is TGTGCCAGTAGTAAGGGTGCGGACAGGGGAGGATCACCCCTCCACTTT. This codes for CASSKGADRGGSPLHF.

The chain joins TRBV10-3 to TRBJ1-1; no definite D call. The CDR3 contains 16 residues. Trimming took off 0 bases at V and 5 bases at J, with 16 bases between the two ends. Germline V CDR1 and CDR2: ENHRY, SYGVKD. In DNA, the CDR3 is TGTGCCATCAGTGAGTCTCCCAAAACCTCGACAACTGAAGCTTTCTTT. As protein: CAISESPKTSTTEAFF.

This CDR3 reads CASSPMAGLDAEAFF. The CDR3 DNA follows: TGTGCCAGCAGCCCCATGGCAGGGCTAGATGCTGAAGCTTTCTTT. The chain is built from TRBV7-6 and TRBJ1-1; perhaps TRBD1 as D (5 bases). Germline CDR1 and CDR2: SGHVS and FNYEAQ. V dropped 5 bases and J dropped 6 bases, with 19 bases sitting between them. There are 15 residues in the CDR3.

This chain joins TRBV6-5 and TRBJ2-5; 16 bases fit TRBD2. Germline-derived CDR1 and CDR2 are MNHEY and SVGAGI. Trimming took 2 bases from V and 9 from J; bases not matched to a gene: 3. CDR3 length: 15 residues. CDR3 residues: CASSYGTSGGVAQYF. The CDR3 coding sequence is TGTGCCAGCAGTTACGGGACTAGCGGGGGGGTGGCCCAGTACTTC.

The V call is TRBV11-2, the J call TRBJ1-2; D is perhaps TRBD1 (5 bases). The CDR3 extends over 15 amino acids. The germline V and J ends were trimmed by 2 bases and 0 bases, with 10 bases remaining between them. The germline V gene encodes CDR1 SGHAT and CDR2 FQNNGV. The CDR3 here is CASSLLGGTNYGYTF. For the CDR3, the DNA is TGTGCCAGCAGCTTATTGGGGGGTACTAACTATGGCTACACCTTC.

The chain is built from TRBV30 and TRBJ1-1, with D uncertain. V lost 0 bases and J 0 bases, leaving 8 bases between the germline ends. The germline CDR1 and CDR2 sequences are GTSNPN and SVGIG (reference sequence). The CDR3 sequence is 14 residues long. Written as DNA, the CDR3 is TGTGCCTGGAGTGTACTATCGGTGAACACTGAAGCTTTCTTT. This encodes CAWSVLSVNTEAFF.

The chain employs TRBV4-3 and TRBJ1-3; D remains unclear. V lost 0 bases to trimming and J lost 2 bases, with 8 bases between them. CDR1 and CDR2 (germline): LGHNA, YSLEER. The CDR3 is made up of 15 amino acids. The CDR3 DNA is TGCGCCAGCAGCCAAGATCGGGGAGCTGGAAACACCATATATTTT. It encodes CASSQDRGAGNTIYF.

V gene TRBV2 combines with J gene TRBJ1-1; TRBD1 matches at 7 bases. J was trimmed by 0 bases and V by 6 bases; bases with no gene match: 4. This CDR3 contains 14 residues. The V gene's germline CDR1 is SNHLY and CDR2 FYNNEI. DNA of the CDR3: TGTGCCAGCAGCACCGACAGGGTGAACACTGAAGCTTTCTTT. The encoded protein is CASSTDRVNTEAFF.